The 8 T cell receptor beta chains presented below share a single source sample, sequenced in a study of PD-1 blockade in classical Hodgkin lymphoma. Generated by immunoSEQ multiplex PCR, the TCRdb table keeps only in-frame clones and is missing some. The sample lists 15,000 to 20,000 clones, about 65% occurring once. Time point noted: cycle 4 day 1 (C4D1), after about 6 weeks of nivolumab. All the patients suffered relapse after autologous stem cell transplantation, and brentuximab vedotin exposure differed. The sequencing used peripheral blood mononuclear cells (PBMCs), collected before the fourth cycle of nivolumab. The receptors were sampled from a human donor with classical Hodgkin lymphoma.

As to this clone: One end of the junction is discordant with germline, which a read error may explain. This chain uses TRBV9 with TRBJ1-2; tentatively, D is TRBD1 (5 bases). This CDR3 comprises 12 residues. Germline CDR1 SGDLS, CDR2 YYNGEE. Here the CDR3 DNA reads TGTGCCAGCAGGGGGGGTAACGATGGCTACACCTTC. Translated, it gives CASRGGNDGYTF.

V usage is TRBV10-3 and J usage is TRBJ2-7; TRBD1 agrees at 7 bases. Per germline, CDR1 ENHRY and CDR2 SYGVKD. There are 14 residues in the CDR3. V lost 0 bases to trimming and J lost 2 bases; unmatched junction nucleotides: 1. The CDR3 sequence is CAISESQGAYEQYF. In DNA form, the CDR3 reads TGTGCCATCAGTGAGTCGCAGGGGGCCTACGAGCAGTACTTC.

This clone was observed a single time. The chain couples TRBV7-3 to TRBJ2-7; D perhaps matches TRBD2 (5 bases). Trimming took 2 bases from V and 4 from J, leaving 9 bases between them. Germline V gene sequence: CDR1 SGHTA, CDR2 FQGTGA. The CDR3 sequence is 13 residues long. In DNA, the CDR3 is TGTGCCAGCAGCTTAGAGGGATGGTACGAGCAGTACTTC. It is translated as CASSLEGWYEQYF.

This clone was seen a handful of times. The chain links TRBV19 to TRBJ1-1; 9 positions match TRBD1. The V segment lost 10 bases and the J segment 5 bases; nucleotides outside the gene matches: 8. Per the germline V gene, CDR1 is LNHDA and CDR2 is SQIVND (reference sequence). The CDR3 has 13 amino acids. CDR3 loop: CAISTGGWTEAFF. CDR3 nucleotides: TGTGCCATCTCGACAGGGGGTTGGACTGAAGCTTTCTTT. Looking up the rest from reference TRBV19 and TRBJ1-1 gives the full variable domain: DGGITQSPKYLFRKEGQNVTLSCEQNLNHDAMYWYRQDPGQGLRLIYYSQIVNDFQKGDIAEGYSVSREKKESFPLTVTSAQKNPTAFYLCAISTGGWTEAFFGQGTRLTVV.

This clone was counted only a few times. The V call is TRBV7-7, the J call TRBJ1-1; D is undetermined. V gave up 2 bases and J gave up 0 bases, with 4 bases separating them. The CDR3 sequence is 13 residues long. Germline V lookup: CDR1 SSHAT, CDR2 FNYEAQ (reference sequence). The CDR3 nucleotides read TGTGCCAGCAGCTTATACATGAACACTGAAGCTTTCTTT. As protein: CASSLYMNTEAFF.

V is TRBV6-5 and J is TRBJ1-2; the D gene is possibly TRBD1 (5 bases). This CDR3 has 14 amino acids. Germline CDR1 is MNHEY and CDR2 is SVGAGI. The V end lost 6 bases, the J end lost 5 bases, and 16 bases lay between the germline ends. The CDR3 loop reads CASRVDRYYYGYTF. The CDR3 coding sequence is TGTGCCAGCAGGGTCGACAGATACTATTATGGCTACACCTTC.

V and J are TRBV18 and TRBJ2-5, with D perhaps matching TRBD1 (5 bases). The CDR3 runs to 14 residues. The V end lost 4 bases, the J end lost 4 bases, and 13 bases lay between the germline ends. CDR1 and CDR2 from the germline V gene are KGHSH and LQKENI. In DNA, the CDR3 is TGTGCCAGCTCACGGTCGGCAGGGTTAGAGACCCAGTACTTC. This codes for CASSRSAGLETQYF.

The CDR3 sequence: CASSPPGEGYEQFF. The CDR3 DNA reads as TGTGCCAGCAGCCCCCCCGGGGAGGGCTATGAGCAGTTCTTC. This sequence joins TRBV7-6 and TRBJ2-1; 7 bases map to TRBD2. V shed 5 bases and J 8 bases; nucleotides not matched to a gene: 9. This CDR3 has 14 amino acids. Germline values: CDR1 SGHVS, CDR2 FNYEAQ.